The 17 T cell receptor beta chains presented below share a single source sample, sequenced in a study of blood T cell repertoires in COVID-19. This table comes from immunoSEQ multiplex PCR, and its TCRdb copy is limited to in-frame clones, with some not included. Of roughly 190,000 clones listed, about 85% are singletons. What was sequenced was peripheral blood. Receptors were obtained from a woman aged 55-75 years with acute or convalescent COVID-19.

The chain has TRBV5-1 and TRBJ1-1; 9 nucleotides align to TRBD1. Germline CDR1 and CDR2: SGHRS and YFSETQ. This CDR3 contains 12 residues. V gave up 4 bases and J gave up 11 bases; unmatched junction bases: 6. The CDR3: CASSTDRGHAFF. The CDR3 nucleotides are TGCGCCAGCAGCACGGACAGGGGACACGCTTTCTTT.

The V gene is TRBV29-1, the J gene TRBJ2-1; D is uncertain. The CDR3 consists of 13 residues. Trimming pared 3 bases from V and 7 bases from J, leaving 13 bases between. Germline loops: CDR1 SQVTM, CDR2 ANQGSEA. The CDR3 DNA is TGCAGCGTTGATCGTCCCCGGCGGAATGAGCAGTTCTTC. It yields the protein CSVDRPRRNEQFF.

CDR3 DNA: TGTGCCAGCAGCTTAGACCGGAGGGATGGAGGCTACACCTTC. It specifies CASSLDRRDGGYTF. The chain links TRBV11-3 to TRBJ1-2; D remains ambiguous. V lost 0 bases and J 8 bases, leaving 13 bases between the germline ends. This CDR3 region has 14 residues. The germline CDR1 and CDR2 sequences are SGHNT and YENEEA.

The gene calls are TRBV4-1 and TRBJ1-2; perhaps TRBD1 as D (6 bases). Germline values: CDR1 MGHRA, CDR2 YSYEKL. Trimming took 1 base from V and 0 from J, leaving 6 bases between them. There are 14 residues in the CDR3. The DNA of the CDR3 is TGCGCCAGCAGCCAAGGACAGGCTAACTATGGCTACACCTTC. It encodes CASSQGQANYGYTF.

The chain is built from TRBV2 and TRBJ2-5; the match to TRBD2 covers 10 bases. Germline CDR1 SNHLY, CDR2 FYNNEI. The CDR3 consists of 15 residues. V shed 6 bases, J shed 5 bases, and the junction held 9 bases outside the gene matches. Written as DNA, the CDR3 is TGTGCCAGCAGAGGAAGCGGGAGGGCGGGGGAGACCCAGTACTTC. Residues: CASRGSGRAGETQYF.

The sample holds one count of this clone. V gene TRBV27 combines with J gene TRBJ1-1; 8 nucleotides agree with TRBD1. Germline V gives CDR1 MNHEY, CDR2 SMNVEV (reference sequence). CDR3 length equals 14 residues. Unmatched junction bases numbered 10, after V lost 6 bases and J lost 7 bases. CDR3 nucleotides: TGTGCCAGCAGCCCAGGGGGCCCCCAGATTGAAGCTTTCTTT. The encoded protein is CASSPGGPQIEAFF.

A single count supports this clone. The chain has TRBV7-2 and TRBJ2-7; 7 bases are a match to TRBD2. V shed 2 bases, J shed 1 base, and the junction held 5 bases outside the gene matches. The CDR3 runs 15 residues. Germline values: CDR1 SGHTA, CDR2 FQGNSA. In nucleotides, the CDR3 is TGTGCCAGCAGCTTATTTGGGACTACTTCCTACGAGCAGTACTTC. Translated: CASSLFGTTSYEQYF. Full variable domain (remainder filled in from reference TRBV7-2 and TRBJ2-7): GAGVSQSPSNKVTEKGKDVELRCDPISGHTALYWYRQSLGQGLEFLIYFQGNSAPDKSGLPSDRFSAERTGGSVSTLTIQRTQQEDSAVYLCASSLFGTTSYEQYFGPGTRLTVT.

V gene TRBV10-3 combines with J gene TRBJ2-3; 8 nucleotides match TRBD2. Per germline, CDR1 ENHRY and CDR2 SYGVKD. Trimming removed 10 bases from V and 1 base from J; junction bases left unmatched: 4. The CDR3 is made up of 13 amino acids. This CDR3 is CATLAGGTDTQYF. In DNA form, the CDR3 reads TGTGCCACGCTAGCGGGTGGCACAGATACGCAGTATTTT.

The CDR3, as DNA: TGTGCCAGCAGCCTCTTTAGCACAGATACGCAGTATTTT. Translation: CASSLFSTDTQYF. The chain has TRBV12-3 or TRBV12-4 and TRBJ2-3; D is unresolved. The V end was cut by 6 bases, the J end by 0 bases, with 7 bases between. This CDR3 comprises 13 residues.

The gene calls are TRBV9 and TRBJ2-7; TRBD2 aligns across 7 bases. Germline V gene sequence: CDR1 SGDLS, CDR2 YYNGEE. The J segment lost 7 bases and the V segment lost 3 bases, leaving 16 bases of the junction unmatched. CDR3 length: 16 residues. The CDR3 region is CASSAGISREREEQYF. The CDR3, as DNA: TGTGCCAGCAGCGCAGGTATCTCGCGGGAGAGGGAGGAGCAGTACTTC.

CDR3 DNA sequence: TGTGCCAGCAGTTCCGGGACTAAAGACAATGAGCAGTTCTTC. As protein: CASSSGTKDNEQFF. This chain joins TRBV28 and TRBJ2-1; 7 bases are a match to TRBD2. CDR3 length: 14 residues. Per the germline V gene, CDR1 is MDHEN and CDR2 is SYDVKM. V shed 4 bases and J 5 bases; nucleotides not matched to a gene: 5.

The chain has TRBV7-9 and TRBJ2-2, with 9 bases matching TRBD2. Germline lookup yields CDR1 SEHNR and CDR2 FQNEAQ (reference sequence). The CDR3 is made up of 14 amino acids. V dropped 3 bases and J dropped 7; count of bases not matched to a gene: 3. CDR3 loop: CASSFSGSSGELFF. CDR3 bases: TGTGCCAGCAGCTTTAGCGGGAGTAGCGGGGAGCTGTTTTTT.

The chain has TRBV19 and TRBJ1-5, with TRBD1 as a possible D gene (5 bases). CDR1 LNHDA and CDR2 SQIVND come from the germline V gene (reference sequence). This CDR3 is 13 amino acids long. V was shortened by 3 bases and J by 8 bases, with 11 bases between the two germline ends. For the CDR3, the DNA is TGTGCCAGTAGTATTGAGGGAGGGGAGCCCCAGCATTTT. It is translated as CASSIEGGEPQHF.

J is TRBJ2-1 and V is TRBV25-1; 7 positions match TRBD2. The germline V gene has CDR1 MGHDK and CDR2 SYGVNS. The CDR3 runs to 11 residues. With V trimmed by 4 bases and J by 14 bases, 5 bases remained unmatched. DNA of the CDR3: TGTGCCAGCAGTGGTAGCGGGTATGAGTTCTTC. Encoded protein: CASSGSGYEFF.

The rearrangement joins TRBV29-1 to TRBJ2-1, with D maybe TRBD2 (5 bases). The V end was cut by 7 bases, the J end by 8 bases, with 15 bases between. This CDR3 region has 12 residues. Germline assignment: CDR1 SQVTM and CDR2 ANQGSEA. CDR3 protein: CSGELGIYEQFF. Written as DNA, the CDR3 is TGCAGCGGGGAACTAGGCATTTATGAGCAGTTCTTC.

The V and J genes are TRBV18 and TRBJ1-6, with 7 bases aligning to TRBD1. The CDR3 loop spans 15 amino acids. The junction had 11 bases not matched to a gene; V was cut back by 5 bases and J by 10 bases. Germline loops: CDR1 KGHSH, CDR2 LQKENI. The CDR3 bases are TGTGCCAGCTCATCCAATCCCGGGACAGAGTCACCCCTCCACTTT. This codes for CASSSNPGTESPLHF.

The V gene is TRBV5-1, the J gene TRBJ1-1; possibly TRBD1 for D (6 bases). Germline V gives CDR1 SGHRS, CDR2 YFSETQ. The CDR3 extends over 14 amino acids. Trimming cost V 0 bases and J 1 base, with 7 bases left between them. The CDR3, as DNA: TGCGCCAGCAGCTTGGGCAGGGGGAACACTGAAGCTTTCTTT. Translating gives CASSLGRGNTEAFF.